One sample yielded the 12 T cell receptor beta chains listed below, sequenced in a study of sequential checkpoint blockade in melanoma. Treatment specified: randomized to nivolumab then ipilimumab (arm A) or the reverse (arm B). TCRdb's table, derived via immunoSEQ multiplex PCR, lists solely in-frame clones and lacks some. The sample has 5,300 or so clones, approximately 82% seen once. Sequenced material: CD8+ T cells sorted from blood (inferred from file names), taken from a patient given nivolumab and ipilimumab in sequence. The receptors originated from a human donor with melanoma.

This chain joins TRBV4-2 and TRBJ2-7; D gene ambiguous. The CDR3 is 13 residues long. CDR1 is LGHNA, CDR2 YNFKEQ, per germline. The V gene lost 0 bases and the J gene lost 1 base, with 4 bases spanning the gap. The CDR3 reads CASSQDRSYEQYF. The CDR3 nucleotides read TGTGCCAGCAGCCAAGACAGGTCCTACGAGCAGTACTTC.

The V call is TRBV4-3, the J call TRBJ2-7; 13 nucleotides match TRBD2. This CDR3 region has 17 residues. Germline V gene lookup returns CDR1 LGHNA and CDR2 YSLEER. V shed 0 bases, J shed 4 bases, and the junction held 6 bases outside the gene matches. The CDR3 region is CASSQDTSGGAIYEQYF. For the CDR3, the DNA is TGCGCCAGCAGCCAAGATACTAGCGGGGGGGCGATATACGAGCAGTACTTC.

This clone was counted between two and nine times. V is TRBV6-1 and J is TRBJ1-5; D remains ambiguous. The CDR3 sequence is 15 residues long. Germline V CDR1 and CDR2: MNHNS, SASEGT. Between the trimmed V and J ends, which lost 8 bases and 6 bases, there was a span of 20 bases. This chain's CDR3 is CASFSGVWAPQPQHF. The CDR3 DNA sequence: TGTGCCAGCTTCTCTGGCGTCTGGGCCCCTCAGCCCCAGCATTTT.

The sample holds one count of this clone. This sequence joins TRBV5-4 and TRBJ2-5, with a tentative D call TRBD2 (7 bases). This CDR3 is built from 15 residues. The germline V gene encodes CDR1 SGHNT and CDR2 YYREEE (reference sequence). Trimming stripped 0 bases from V and 4 bases from J, with 13 bases between. The CDR3 DNA is TGTGCCAGCAGCTTGGACAGGGAGGGTAGAGAGACCCAGTACTTC. Its translation is CASSLDREGRETQYF. The full variable domain, rest sourced from reference TRBV5-4 and TRBJ2-5, is ETGVTQSPTHLIKTRGQQVTLRCSSQSGHNTVSWYQQALGQGPQFIFQYYREEENGRGNFPPRFSGLQFPNYSSELNVNALELDDSALYLCASSLDREGRETQYFGPGTRLLVL.

This clone has a single count. V gene TRBV10-3 combines with J gene TRBJ1-3; TRBD1 matches 7 bases. The CDR3 loop spans 17 amino acids. Trimming took 4 bases from V and 0 from J; bases not matched to a gene: 9. CDR1 is ENHRY, CDR2 SYGVKD, per germline. In DNA, the CDR3 is TGTGCCATCAGTGGGAACCGGGACAGCTACTCTGGAAACACCATATATTTT. It specifies CAISGNRDSYSGNTIYF.

V and J are TRBV28 and TRBJ2-7; the match to TRBD1 covers 10 bases. The CDR3 covers 16 residues. Trimming cost V 5 bases and J 6 bases; bases outside gene matches: 13. Germline V CDR1 and CDR2: MDHEN, SYDVKM. The CDR3: CASSHPRDRGLAEQYF. The CDR3 DNA is TGTGCCAGCAGTCACCCCCGGGACAGGGGATTGGCCGAGCAGTACTTC.

The chain recombines TRBV19 with TRBJ1-4; 7 bases are shared with TRBD1. Germline CDR1 is LNHDA and CDR2 is SQIVND (reference sequence). The CDR3 has 16 amino acids. V shed 2 bases, J shed 6 bases, and the junction held 9 bases outside the gene matches. CDR3 nucleotides: TGTGCCAGTAGTATAAAGTGGAGACAGGGTGATGAAAAACTGTTTTTT. It codes for CASSIKWRQGDEKLFF.

The chain combines TRBV7-3 with TRBJ2-1, with a tentative D call TRBD1 (5 bases). The CDR3 totals 15 residues. Trimming removed 4 bases at V and 2 bases at J, with 12 bases between. Germline V CDR1 and CDR2: SGHTA, FQGTGA. The CDR3 sequence: CASSSGQGTYNEQFF. As DNA, the CDR3 is TGTGCCAGCAGCTCAGGACAAGGGACCTACAATGAGCAGTTCTTC.

The rearrangement uses TRBV6-6 and TRBJ2-5, with a weak D call TRBD2 (6 bases). The J call is in doubt because the DNA end fits TRBJ2-7 better. Germline assignment: CDR1 MNHNY and CDR2 SVGAGI (reference sequence). The CDR3 is 14 residues long. The CDR3 DNA sequence: TGTGCCAGCAGTTACTCGGGCGGGGACCACGAGCAGTACTTC. Translating it yields CASSYSGGDHEQYF.

The CDR3 sequence: CASSQVTGSGYGYTF. In DNA, the CDR3 is TGTGCCAGCAGCCAAGTCACGGGAAGTGGGTATGGCTACACCTTC. This chain uses TRBV6-5 with TRBJ1-2; D is ambiguous. CDR1 and CDR2 (germline): MNHEY, SVGAGI. CDR3 length: 15 amino acids. The V and J ends lost 6 bases and 5 bases respectively, with 19 bases between them.

The chain uses TRBV28 and TRBJ1-1; the match to TRBD1 covers 7 bases. CDR3 length: 18 residues. Germline V gene lookup returns CDR1 MDHEN and CDR2 SYDVKM. With 6 bases clipped from V and 0 bases from J, the junction kept 16 bases outside the gene matches. CDR3 sequence reads: CASRQPPGTAHLNTEAFF. The CDR3 nucleotides read TGTGCCAGCAGACAACCCCCCGGGACAGCCCACTTGAACACTGAAGCTTTCTTT. Supplemented by reference TRBV28 and TRBJ1-1, the full variable domain reads DVKVTQSSRYLVKRTGEKVFLECVQDMDHENMFWYRQDPGLGLRLIYFSYDVKMKEKGDIPEGYSVSREKKERFSLILESASTNQTSMYLCASRQPPGTAHLNTEAFFGQGTRLTVV.

V gene TRBV7-9 combines with J gene TRBJ2-1; the match to TRBD2 covers 10 bases. The CDR3 totals 15 residues. V lost 6 bases and J lost 2; bases outside the gene matches: 4. Germline loops: CDR1 SEHNR, CDR2 FQNEAQ (reference sequence). DNA of the CDR3: TGTGCCAGCAGAGGCCTAGCGGGGGCCTACAATGAGCAGTTCTTC. It is translated as CASRGLAGAYNEQFF.